This TCR beta chain was sequenced in a study of blood T cell repertoires in COVID-19. Study-level background: Acute and convalescent COVID-19 specimens originated in the United States, Italy and Spain.

J was trimmed by 7 bases and V by 7 bases; bases with no gene match: 14. This CDR3 has 16 residues. CDR1 is MNHEY, CDR2 SMNVEV, per germline (reference sequence). TCRdb keeps only in-frame clones here, not all; method: immunoSEQ multiplex PCR. The table records under 150,000 clones, 70% to 85% of them present only once. This chain links TRBV27 with TRBJ2-1; 9 nucleotides agree with TRBD2. This TCR was recovered from a man aged 70 or older with active or convalescent COVID-19. Input material: peripheral blood. CDR3 region: CASTFGGSREGNEQFF. Written as DNA, the CDR3 is TGTGCCAGCACCTTTGGGGGGTCGCGGGAGGGTAATGAGCAGTTCTTC.